One and the same sample provided the 12 T cell receptor beta chains below, sequenced in a study of glioma-infiltrating T cells. Using RNA template, CDR3s of TCR alpha and beta were amplified with iRepertoire arm-PCR. Via MiXCR, TCRdb re-called the multiplex PCR reads, giving one row per CDR3 protein. The table lists more than 85,000 distinct CDR3 sequences, 20% to 25% of them singletons, with 30% to 35% in the top ten. Source material: glioma tissue, nonneoplastic brain tissue, or PBMCs (not recorded which). The receptors come from a human donor with low-grade glioma or glioblastoma, undergoing nonglioma brain surgery, or in good health (not recorded which).

This clonotype was detected many times. This rearrangement joins TRBV4-3 to TRBJ2-7, with 10 positions matching TRBD1. CDR1 and CDR2 from the germline V gene are LGHNA and YSLEER. This CDR3 has 14 residues. V dropped 2 bases and J dropped 6; count of bases not matched to a gene: 4. The CDR3 DNA follows: TGCGCCAGCAGCCAAAGGGGGGACAGGGGCGAGCAGTACTTC. It is translated as CASSQRGDRGEQYF.

In this sample, this clonotype turned up many times. V is TRBV10-2 and J is TRBJ2-7; D gene ambiguous. CDR1 is WSHSY and CDR2 is SAAADI in the germline V gene. V lost 4 bases and J 6 bases, leaving 10 bases between the germline ends. The CDR3 is 12 residues long. CDR3 DNA: TGCGCCAGCAGTGCGAGTAGCTCCGAGCAGTACTTC. Protein: CASSASSSEQYF.

This clonotype appeared many times. The genes are TRBV20-1 and TRBJ2-5, with TRBD1 matching 9 bases. The V gene end was trimmed by 1 base and the J gene end by 4 bases; junction bases not matched to a gene: 4. The CDR3 spans 14 residues. Looked up from germline, CDR1 is DFQATT and CDR2 is SNEGSKA (reference sequence). CDR3 loop: CSARAYRGRETQYF. The CDR3 nucleotides are TGCAGTGCTAGAGCCTACAGGGGGCGAGAGACCCAGTACTTC.

This clonotype was detected ten times or more. The rearrangement joins TRBV4-2 to TRBJ1-1; D is perhaps TRBD1 (5 bases). The CDR3 totals 15 residues. V was pared by 4 bases and J by 1 base, with 13 bases between. Germline lookup yields CDR1 LGHNA and CDR2 YNFKEQ. The DNA for the CDR3 is TGTGCCAGCAGCCCCCCCGCGGGGGGGAACACTGAAGCTTTCTTT. Its protein is CASSPPAGGNTEAFF.

This clonotype has at least ten counts. This chain uses TRBV11-2 with TRBJ2-7; 7 bases match TRBD1. Germline assignment: CDR1 SGHAT and CDR2 FQNNGV. The V segment lost 8 bases and the J segment 1 base; nucleotides outside the gene matches: 14. The CDR3 extends over 16 amino acids. The CDR3 loop reads CASSGVSVGQSYEQYF. CDR3 in DNA: TGTGCCAGCTCCGGGGTTTCGGTGGGACAGTCCTACGAGCAGTACTTC.

The CDR3 region has the DNA TGTGCCAGCATAAAACTTACGGGGGACCCTGAAGCTTTCTTT. Translation: CASIKLTGDPEAFF. The gene calls are TRBV6-2 or TRBV6-3 and TRBJ1-1; weak D call: TRBD1 (5 bases). The CDR3 consists of 14 residues. The germline V gene has CDR1 MNHEY and CDR2 SVGEGT. V was shortened by 7 bases and J by 6 bases, with 18 bases between the two germline ends.

Regarding this clonotype: This clone may be a read error of a much larger clone one base away. The chain is built from TRBV6-1 and TRBJ2-7; D may be TRBD1 or TRBD2 (5 bases each). V lost 8 bases and J lost 6, with 20 bases in between. This CDR3 is built from 14 residues. Per the germline V gene, CDR1 is MNHNS and CDR2 is SASEGT. Here the CDR3 reads CASSTLVGVSEQYF. CDR3 bases: TGTGCCAGCTCAACCCTTGTGGGGGTCTCCGAGCAGTACTTC.

Turning to this clonotype: A much larger clone differs from this one at a single base, so this may be a read error. This sequence joins TRBV7-6 and TRBJ2-5; D is undetermined. Germline V CDR1 and CDR2: SGHVS, FNYEAQ. CDR3 length: 13 residues. CDR3 region: CASSSSYQGTQYF. CDR3 nucleotides: TGTGCCAGCAGCTCGTCCTACCAAGGGACCCAGTACTTC.

In its sample, this clonotype was seen many times. The rearrangement links TRBV6-1 to TRBJ1-5; unclear D gene. The ends were cut back, 7 bases at V and 3 bases at J, with 7 bases in the middle. The V gene's germline CDR1 is MNHNS and CDR2 SASEGT. This CDR3 is 12 amino acids long. The CDR3 DNA reads as TGTGCCAGCAACTGGCCCAATCAGCCCCAGCATTTT. Amino acid sequence: CASNWPNQPQHF.

This clonotype has a count of ten or more. Possible read error: a much larger clone is one base away. The chain employs TRBV2 and TRBJ1-2, with 8 bases that match TRBD1. The CDR3 contains 13 residues. The V and J ends lost 7 bases and 3 bases, in that order; junction bases with no gene match: 4. Germline CDR1 and CDR2: SNHLY and FYNNEI. Here the CDR3 reads CASNGQGDYGYTF. In nucleotides, the CDR3 is TGTGCCAGCAACGGACAGGGAGACTATGGCTACACCTTC.

This clonotype was picked up many times. The genes are TRBV5-1 and TRBJ2-1; 13 bases agree with TRBD2. Germline CDR1 and CDR2: SGHRS and YFSETQ. CDR3 size: 16 residues. J was trimmed by 3 bases and V by 2 bases; bases with no gene match: 2. The CDR3 sequence: CASSFRTSGSYNEQFF. CDR3 DNA: TGCGCCAGCAGCTTCAGGACTAGCGGGAGCTACAATGAGCAGTTCTTC.

This clonotype was counted ten times or more. CDR3 protein: CSARDLAAGDYGYTF. Here the CDR3 DNA reads TGCAGTGCTAGAGATCTGGCGGCGGGTGACTATGGCTACACCTTC. The chain uses TRBV20-1 and TRBJ1-2; unclear D gene. CDR3 size: 15 residues. Looked up from germline, CDR1 is DFQATT and CDR2 is SNEGSKA (reference sequence). With 0 bases removed from V and 3 bases from J, the gap between germline ends came to 14 bases.